The 8 T cell receptor beta chains below come from one sample, sequenced in a study of T-cell memory formation after mild COVID-19. TCRdb ran MiXCR on the 5' RACE reads and lists one entry per CDR3 protein. Of about 270,000 distinct CDR3 sequences detected, over 15% appear once; the ten largest clones hold more than 20%. Sequenced: PBMCs or a T cell subset sorted from them (not recorded which). These receptors came from a young man who had mild COVID-19 (a few samples of this study predate the infection). Cell type and time point are not known.

This clonotype was observed at least ten times. This chain uses TRBV5-4 with TRBJ2-7; maybe TRBD1 (6 bases). The CDR3 loop spans 13 amino acids. Trimming shortened V by 2 bases and J by 5 bases, and 11 bases separated the two germline ends. Germline V gene data show CDR1 as SGHNT and CDR2 as YYREEE (reference sequence). The CDR3: CASSFGGVNEQYF. The CDR3 nucleotides are TGTGCCAGCAGCTTTGGGGGCGTCAACGAGCAGTACTTC.

This clonotype was seen more than once but under ten times. The chain links TRBV7-9 to TRBJ2-7, with 9 positions matching TRBD2. This CDR3 is built from 13 residues. The germline gives CDR1 SEHNR, CDR2 FQNEAQ (reference sequence). V lost 6 bases to trimming and J lost 5 bases; unmatched junction nucleotides: 5. The CDR3 DNA reads TGTGCCAGCAGGGCGGGGGGGAGCGACGAGCAGTACGTC. Protein sequence: CASRAGGSDEQYV.

The chain recombines TRBV4-3 with TRBJ2-7; D is possibly TRBD2 (7 bases). V shed 0 bases and J shed 5 bases, with 17 bases lying between them. The CDR3 spans 16 residues. The germline CDR1 and CDR2 sequences are LGHNA and YSLEER. The CDR3 nucleotides read TGCGCCAGCAGCCAAGATGTTCTTACGGGGGGCGACGAGCAGTACTTC. It is translated as CASSQDVLTGGDEQYF.

J is TRBJ1-3 and V is TRBV6-6, with D unresolved. This CDR3 is 16 amino acids long. The ends were cut back, 0 bases at V and 3 bases at J, with 12 bases in the middle. The germline V gene has CDR1 MNHNY and CDR2 SVGAGI (reference sequence). CDR3 DNA: TGTGCCAGCAGTTACTCTGGAGGGTTCGATGGAAACACCATATATTTT. It yields the protein CASSYSGGFDGNTIYF.

This clonotype was detected many times. The chain employs TRBV7-8 and TRBJ2-7; 8 nucleotides agree with TRBD1. V lost 7 bases and J lost 1; bases outside the gene matches: 9. Looked up from germline, CDR1 is SGHVS and CDR2 is FQNEAQ. This CDR3 is built from 15 residues. This CDR3 reads CASNPTGGQSYEQYV. The CDR3 coding sequence is TGTGCCAGCAACCCCACAGGGGGTCAGTCCTACGAGCAGTACGTC.

This clonotype was seen a handful of times. The rearrangement joins TRBV29-1 to TRBJ1-3; D gene unclear. In germline, CDR1 is SQVTM, CDR2 ANQGSEA. This CDR3 comprises 14 residues. Trimming left V 4 bases short and J 2 bases short, with 12 bases between. CDR3 sequence reads: CSVVIGSPGNTIYF. The CDR3 region has the DNA TGCAGCGTTGTAATCGGCAGTCCTGGAAACACCATATATTTT. Looking up the rest from reference TRBV29-1 and TRBJ1-3 gives the full variable domain: SAVISQKPSRDICQRGTSLTIQCQVDSQVTMMFWYRQQPGQSLTLIATANQGSEATYESGFVIDKFPISRPNLTFSTLTVSNMSPEDSSIYLCSVVIGSPGNTIYFGEGSWLTVV.

This clonotype was seen many times. The genes are TRBV3-1 and TRBJ2-5; D is perhaps TRBD1 (6 bases). This CDR3 has 14 amino acids. V was cut by 3 bases and J by 0 bases, with 8 bases left in between. Germline V gene sequence: CDR1 LGHDT, CDR2 YNNKEL (reference sequence). The CDR3 sequence is CASSQRQDQETQYF. The CDR3 DNA sequence: TGTGCCAGCAGCCAGAGACAGGACCAAGAGACCCAGTACTTC.

This clonotype was recorded a few times. CDR3 loop: CSVEVVGGQNTEAFF. In DNA form, the CDR3 reads TGCAGCGTTGAAGTGGTAGGGGGCCAGAACACTGAAGCTTTCTTT. The rearrangement links TRBV29-1 to TRBJ1-1, with TRBD1 identical over 7 bases. Per the germline V gene, CDR1 is SQVTM and CDR2 is ANQGSEA. V gave up 1 base and J gave up 1 base; unmatched junction bases: 6. The CDR3 has 15 amino acids.